Each of the 30 T cell receptor beta chains below was sequenced from the same sample in a study of metastatic and nonmetastatic thyroid tumors. TCRdb re-analyzed the PCR reads using MiXCR. The table lists several thousand clones, about 29% of them singletons, with roughly a tenth in the top ten. There were no patients who had received any treatment before thyroid surgery. What was sequenced was adjacent normal tissue. These receptors were obtained from a female donor with papillary thyroid cancer or a benign thyroid nodule (not recorded which). Some clones in this sample may be carry-over from other donors' samples.

This clone rates as large. The chain employs TRBV20-1 and TRBJ2-7; D perhaps matches TRBD1 (6 bases). The CDR3 runs to 17 residues. V lost 3 bases and J 0 bases, leaving 21 bases between the germline ends. Germline V gives CDR1 DFQATT, CDR2 SNEGSKA (reference sequence). The DNA of the CDR3 is TGCAGTGCTAGTTGTAGGGGCGAGGGACAAAGCTCCTACGAGCAGTACTTC. Its protein product is CSASCRGEGQSSYEQYF.

This clone is labeled medium-sized (0.01 to 0.1%). The rearrangement joins TRBV7-8 to TRBJ2-6, with D unclear. V gave up 3 bases and J gave up 4 bases, with 4 bases separating them. The CDR3 consists of 13 residues. Per the germline V gene, CDR1 is SGHVS and CDR2 is FQNEAQ. CDR3: CASSFGGANVLTF. In DNA form, the CDR3 reads TGTGCCAGCAGCTTCGGGGGGGCCAACGTCCTGACTTTC.

In its sample, this clone is medium-sized. This rearrangement joins TRBV5-4 to TRBJ1-5, with 8 nucleotides matching TRBD1. Trimming at V came to 2 bases and at J to 2 bases, leaving 12 bases not matched to a gene. The CDR3 runs to 18 residues. Germline V lookup: CDR1 SGHNT, CDR2 YYREEE (reference sequence). The CDR3: CASSFPPTYRGGNQPQHF. In DNA, the CDR3 is TGTGCCAGCAGCTTCCCCCCCACTTACAGGGGGGGCAATCAGCCCCAGCATTTT. The whole variable domain, filled in from reference TRBV5-4 and TRBJ1-5, reads ETGVTQSPTHLIKTRGQQVTLRCSSQSGHNTVSWYQQALGQGPQFIFQYYREEENGRGNFPPRFSGLQFPNYSSELNVNALELDDSALYLCASSFPPTYRGGNQPQHFGDGTRLSIL.

About this clone: The CDR3 carries no conserved terminal phenylalanine or tryptophan, so it likely arises from a read error. The chain joins TRBV28 to TRBJ2-7; 7 bases are a match to TRBD1. The CDR3 runs 17 residues. Germline CDR1 MDHEN, CDR2 SYDVKM. The CDR3 coding sequence is TGTGCCAGCATTTTATTGAGGTCGGGCAGGGGGAAATACGAGCAGTACCTC. Its translation is CASILLRSGRGKYEQYL.

The chain carries TRBV11-2 and TRBJ2-7, with 7 bases matching TRBD1. V gave up 3 bases and J gave up 3 bases; unmatched junction bases: 2. The CDR3 length is 13 residues. In germline, CDR1 is SGHAT, CDR2 FQNNGV. The CDR3 loop reads CASSLTGRYEQYF. In DNA, the CDR3 is TGTGCCAGCAGCTTGACAGGGCGCTACGAGCAGTACTTC.

V gene TRBV7-2 combines with J gene TRBJ2-7; tentatively, D is TRBD2 (6 bases). Germline V gene sequence: CDR1 SGHTA, CDR2 FQGNSA. V was pared by 3 bases and J by 2 bases, with 14 bases between. CDR3 length: 15 amino acids. The CDR3 is CASSLGLPAAYEQYF. CDR3 DNA: TGTGCCAGCAGCTTGGGACTGCCCGCGGCCTACGAGCAGTACTTC.

By share, this clone ranks as medium-sized. The CDR3 loop reads CASRFRQGAINEKLFF. CDR3 DNA: TGTGCCAGCAGATTCAGGCAGGGGGCCATTAATGAAAAACTGTTTTTT. This chain uses TRBV6-1 with TRBJ1-4, with TRBD1 identical over 8 bases. Germline CDR1 MNHNS, CDR2 SASEGT. The CDR3 length is 16 residues. The junction had 10 bases not matched to a gene; V was cut back by 6 bases and J by 4 bases.

In its sample, this clone ranks as large (0.1 to 1%). The V and J genes are TRBV13 and TRBJ2-7, with D tentatively TRBD1 or TRBD2 (6 bases each). The CDR3 is 17 residues long. Between the trimmed V and J ends, which lost 5 bases and 1 base, there was a span of 21 bases. CDR1 is PRHDT, CDR2 FYEKMQ, per germline (reference sequence). In nucleotides, the CDR3 is TGTGCCAGCAGCACATTAGGTTCCTCGGGGGCATCCTACGAGCAGTACTTC. This encodes CASSTLGSSGASYEQYF.

This clone was found a few times. This chain connects TRBV5-1 to TRBJ1-1; D is uncertain. From germline, CDR1 is SGHRS and CDR2 YFSETQ. V was clipped by 2 bases and J by 2 bases, with 4 bases between them. The CDR3 extends over 12 amino acids. CDR3 sequence: CASSLDNTEAFF. The CDR3 DNA sequence: TGCGCCAGCAGCTTAGACAACACTGAAGCTTTCTTT.

This clone ranks as medium-sized. The rearrangement joins TRBV28 to TRBJ2-7; TRBD1 matches 8 bases. Germline V CDR1 and CDR2: MDHEN, SYDVKM. V was pared by 5 bases and J by 2 bases, with 8 bases of the junction left unmatched. The CDR3 has 15 residues. The CDR3 nucleotides are TGTGCCAGCAGTGACGCCGGGACAGGAGCCTACGAGCAGTACTTC. Amino acids: CASSDAGTGAYEQYF.

This clone was seen more than once but under ten times. The CDR3 DNA reads TGTGCCAGCAGTTACTTACAGGGATATTACGGAAACACCATATATTTT. Translation: CASSYLQGYYGNTIYF. The chain employs TRBV6-2 or TRBV6-3 and TRBJ1-3; tentative D call: TRBD1 (6 bases). Per germline, CDR1 MNHEY and CDR2 SVGEGT. CDR3 length equals 16 residues. V lost 1 base, J lost 4 bases, and 14 bases lay in between.

This chain links TRBV6-1 with TRBJ1-1; TRBD1 is a possible D gene (6 bases). Trimming cost V 7 bases and J 0 bases, with 21 bases left between them. In germline, CDR1 is MNHNS, CDR2 SASEGT. This CDR3 region has 17 residues. CDR3 residues: CASTNFWGTYLNTEAFF. The DNA for the CDR3 is TGTGCCAGCACAAACTTCTGGGGGACATACCTGAACACTGAAGCTTTCTTT.

This clone turned up a few times. This sequence joins TRBV19 and TRBJ1-1; D not certain. Germline lookup yields CDR1 LNHDA and CDR2 SQIVND (reference sequence). Trimming cost V 4 bases and J 7 bases, with 13 bases left between them. This CDR3 comprises 13 residues. CDR3 in amino acids: CASSTLEYGEAFF. The CDR3 DNA is TGTGCCAGTAGTACCCTCGAGTATGGTGAAGCTTTCTTT.

This clone is medium-sized within its sample. This chain links TRBV12-3 or TRBV12-4 with TRBJ2-3; TRBD1 agrees at 7 bases. This CDR3 is built from 17 residues. The trim removed 6 bases at V and 2 bases at J, leaving 14 bases unmatched. The CDR3 DNA follows: TGTGCCAGCAGCCGAAGTACGACGACAGGGAACACAGATACGCAGTATTTT. Translation gives CASSRSTTTGNTDTQYF.

This clone was detected only once. This chain connects TRBV7-8 to TRBJ2-7; D might be TRBD1 or TRBD2, each matching 7 bases. There are 18 residues in the CDR3. The V gene lost 6 bases and the J gene lost 3 bases, with 27 bases spanning the gap. Germline CDR1 reads SGHVS; CDR2 reads FQNEAQ. The CDR3 region has the DNA TGTGCCAGCAGTTTGGCGGCGGGGAGCAGGGGGGGGCTCTACGAGCAGTACTTC. Amino acids: CASSLAAGSRGGLYEQYF.

The chain couples TRBV11-1 to TRBJ2-3, with TRBD2 matching over 8 bases. CDR3 size: 14 residues. V trimming: 3 bases; J trimming: 4 bases; junction bases outside the gene matches: 3. From germline, CDR1 is SGHAT and CDR2 FQDESV (reference sequence). The CDR3 nucleotides read TGTGCCAGCAGCTTGAGCGGGAGAGCAGATACGCAGTATTTT. Translated: CASSLSGRADTQYF. Using reference TRBV11-1 and TRBJ2-3 for the parts outside the CDR3, the full variable domain is EAEVAQSPRYKITEKSQAVAFWCDPISGHATLYWYRQILGQGPELLVQFQDESVVDDSQLPKDRFSAERLKGVDSTLKIQPAELGDSAMYLCASSLSGRADTQYFGPGTRLTVL.

In its sample, this clone was seen a few times. The chain carries TRBV2 and TRBJ2-7; D possibly corresponds to TRBD1 (7 bases). V was cut by 7 bases and J by 3 bases, with 13 bases left in between. This CDR3 spans 13 amino acids. The germline V gene has CDR1 SNHLY and CDR2 FYNNEI. The CDR3 DNA sequence: TGTGCCAGCATTGGCGGGACAGACTACGAGCAGTACTTC. Its protein product is CASIGGTDYEQYF.

This clone has only a few counts. J is TRBJ2-1 and V is TRBV5-1, with 10 bases fitting TRBD2. V gave up 9 bases and J gave up 4 bases; unmatched junction bases: 16. This CDR3 contains 17 residues. Germline CDR1 SGHRS, CDR2 YFSETQ. The CDR3 bases are TGCGCCACCCCGATTGGAAGAGGACTAGCGGAATACAATGAGCAGTTCTTC. It encodes CATPIGRGLAEYNEQFF.

The CDR3 region has the DNA TGTGCCAGCAGCGTAGCTGACAGGTTGATTTACGAGCAGTACTTC. It encodes CASSVADRLIYEQYF. The chain has TRBV9 and TRBJ2-7, with TRBD1 as a possible D gene (6 bases). CDR1 SGDLS and CDR2 YYNGEE come from the germline V gene. Deletions cut 0 bases from V and 4 bases from J, with 14 bases between. CDR3 size: 15 residues. The full variable domain, with the rest looked up from reference TRBV9 and TRBJ2-7, is DSGVTQTPKHLITATGQRVTLRCSPRSGDLSVYWYQQSLDQGLQFLIQYYNGEERAKGNILERFSAQQFPDLHSELNLSSLELGDSALYFCASSVADRLIYEQYFGPGTRLTVT.

This chain uses TRBV20-1 with TRBJ1-5; the D is unclear. Germline loops: CDR1 DFQATT, CDR2 SNEGSKA (reference sequence). This CDR3 has 13 residues. V lost 1 base to trimming and J lost 7 bases, with 11 bases between them. The CDR3 loop is CSARAVGNQPQHF. CDR3 nucleotide sequence: TGCAGTGCTAGAGCGGTCGGGAACCAGCCCCAGCATTTT.

With regard to this clone: Germline is not matched at one junction end, which may reflect a read error. The rearrangement links TRBV7-7 to TRBJ2-3, with D maybe TRBD1 (6 bases). The CDR3 loop spans 17 amino acids. CDR1 is SSHAT, CDR2 FNYEAQ, per germline (reference sequence). CDR3 region: CASSLAPTGLGTDTQYF. The CDR3 coding sequence is TGTGCTAGCAGCTTAGCACCAACAGGGTTGGGGACAGATACGCAGTATTTT.

In its sample, this clone is medium-sized. The chain links TRBV25-1 to TRBJ1-2; D is unclear. V was pared by 3 bases and J by 4 bases, with 15 bases between. The germline V gene encodes CDR1 MGHDK and CDR2 SYGVNS. The CDR3 totals 15 residues. The CDR3 is CASSDSEGGSYGYTF. The CDR3 DNA reads as TGTGCCAGCAGTGATAGCGAGGGAGGCAGCTATGGCTACACCTTC.

The table lists this clone with a few counts. The rearrangement uses TRBV29-1 and TRBJ1-2; TRBD1 matches at 8 bases. This CDR3 spans 14 amino acids. With 8 bases clipped from V and 0 bases from J, the junction kept 8 bases outside the gene matches. CDR1 is SQVTM, CDR2 ANQGSEA, per germline. The CDR3 DNA sequence: TGCAGCTTGTCCAGGGGGCTATCTAACTATGGCTACACCTTC. Amino acid sequence: CSLSRGLSNYGYTF.

Many counts were recorded for this clone. The V call is TRBV5-4, the J call TRBJ1-3, with 8 bases that match TRBD1. In germline, CDR1 is SGHNT, CDR2 YYREEE (reference sequence). The junction had 10 bases not matched to a gene; V was cut back by 0 bases and J by 8 bases. This CDR3 is 16 amino acids long. This CDR3 reads CASSLGGRTGTDTIYF. Here the CDR3 DNA reads TGTGCCAGCAGCTTGGGGGGCCGGACAGGGACGGACACCATATATTTT.

A few counts support this clone. This chain links TRBV27 with TRBJ1-5; 8 nucleotides line up with TRBD1. Trimming removed 5 bases from V and 1 base from J; junction bases left unmatched: 13. From germline, CDR1 is MNHEY and CDR2 SMNVEV (reference sequence). The CDR3 consists of 18 residues. The CDR3, as DNA: TGTGCCAGCAGTGGACAGGGTGGTGGGCGGGACAGCAATCAGCCCCAGCATTTT. This encodes CASSGQGGGRDSNQPQHF.

The chain recombines TRBV4-1 with TRBJ2-7; 12 nucleotides align to TRBD2. The germline V gene has CDR1 MGHRA and CDR2 YSYEKL. After removal of 0 bases from V and 1 base from J, the junction contained 4 bases not matched to a gene. The CDR3 is made up of 17 amino acids. CDR3 region: CASSQETSGSRSYEQYF. The CDR3 DNA follows: TGCGCCAGCAGCCAAGAGACTAGCGGGAGCCGATCCTACGAGCAGTACTTC.

This clone is large (0.1 to 1%) within its sample. The CDR3 spells CSAAPGYDTEAFF. The DNA of the CDR3 is TGCAGTGCGGCCCCAGGGTATGACACTGAAGCTTTCTTT. V gene TRBV20-1 combines with J gene TRBJ1-1; tentative D call: TRBD1 (5 bases). V was clipped by 6 bases and J by 3 bases, with 14 bases between them. Germline-derived CDR1 and CDR2 are DFQATT and SNEGSKA (reference sequence). The CDR3 totals 13 residues.

This clone rates as medium-sized. The V call is TRBV30, the J call TRBJ1-2; 7 positions match TRBD1. This CDR3 has 13 residues. Germline V lookup: CDR1 GTSNPN, CDR2 SVGIG (reference sequence). The junction had 4 bases not matched to a gene; V was cut back by 3 bases and J by 3 bases. The CDR3, as DNA: TGTGCCTGGAGGAGGACAGGTCACTATGGCTACACCTTC. Translating it yields CAWRRTGHYGYTF.

This clone is termed medium-sized (0.01 to 0.1%). CDR3 sequence reads: CASSFGTIRSNEQFF. The CDR3 nucleotides are TGTGCCAGCAGTTTCGGCACCATCAGGTCCAATGAGCAGTTCTTC. The chain employs TRBV12-3 or TRBV12-4 and TRBJ2-1; D not resolved. V lost 3 bases and J lost 6, with 15 bases in between. This CDR3 is built from 15 residues.

This clone has more than one count but fewer than ten. The rearrangement joins TRBV28 to TRBJ1-6, with no clear D. V lost 4 bases and J lost 5, with 15 bases in between. The germline gives CDR1 MDHEN, CDR2 SYDVKM. CDR3 length equals 16 residues. CDR3 sequence (DNA): TGTGCCAGCAGTTCCGTGGCTTTCGGGGATAATTCACCCCTCCACTTT. Residues: CASSSVAFGDNSPLHF.